One and the same sample provided the 17 T cell receptor beta chains below, sequenced in a study of blood T cell repertoires in COVID-19. The table came from immunoSEQ multiplex PCR; TCRdb's copy has only in-frame clones and leaves some out. The repertoire holds approximately 150,000 clones, with around 87% as singletons. The sample comprised peripheral blood. The receptor set was obtained from a man between 45 and 60 years old who had recovered from COVID-19.

The chain is built from TRBV9 and TRBJ2-1, with 15 bases fitting TRBD2. J gave up 7 bases and V 2 bases, and 4 bases lay outside the gene matches. Looked up from germline, CDR1 is SGDLS and CDR2 is YYNGEE. The CDR3 totals 16 residues. As DNA, the CDR3 is TGTGCCAGCAGCGTGCCAGGGACTAGCGGGGGGAATGAGCAGTTCTTC. Translating gives CASSVPGTSGGNEQFF.

The chain links TRBV5-5 to TRBJ2-5, with 10 bases matching TRBD2. This CDR3 is built from 17 residues. In germline, CDR1 is SGHKS, CDR2 YYEKEE (reference sequence). V shed 0 bases and J 5 bases; nucleotides not matched to a gene: 10. CDR3 DNA sequence: TGTGCCAGCAGCTTGGGCCTAGCGGGGGCCTTTGGGGAGACCCAGTACTTC. Protein product: CASSLGLAGAFGETQYF. Drawing the rest from reference TRBV5-5 and TRBJ2-5, the complete variable domain is DAGVTQSPTHLIKTRGQQVTLRCSPISGHKSVSWYQQVLGQGPQFIFQYYEKEERGRGNFPDRFSARQFPNYSSELNVNALLLGDSALYLCASSLGLAGAFGETQYFGPGTRLLVL.

The V call is TRBV9, the J call TRBJ2-3, with 12 bases lining up with TRBD2. The CDR3 runs 16 residues. Germline trimming cut 6 bases from V and 2 bases from J; bases unmatched to any gene: 7. Per germline, CDR1 SGDLS and CDR2 YYNGEE. Written as DNA, the CDR3 is TGTGCCAGCACCGCTGGACTAGCGGGGTCCACAGATACGCAGTATTTT. As protein: CASTAGLAGSTDTQYF.

A single count supports this clone. The CDR3 loop is CATAGTNNSPLHF. The CDR3 bases are TGTGCCACCGCCGGGACAAACAATTCACCCCTCCACTTT. This chain connects TRBV15 to TRBJ1-6, with a weak D call TRBD1 (6 bases). V shed 8 bases and J shed 7 bases, with 12 bases lying between them. This CDR3 is built from 13 residues. Germline assignment: CDR1 LNHNV and CDR2 YYDKDF (reference sequence). The variable domain in full, with the rest retrieved from reference TRBV15 and TRBJ1-6, is DAMVIQNPRYQVTQFGKPVTLSCSQTLNHNVMYWYQQKSSQAPKLLFHYYDKDFNNEADTPDNFQSRRPNTSFCFLDIRSPGLGDTAMYLCATAGTNNSPLHFGNGTRLTVT.

V gene TRBV19 combines with J gene TRBJ2-7; a weak D match, TRBD2 (7 bases). Germline V lookup: CDR1 LNHDA, CDR2 SQIVND (reference sequence). V was cut by 5 bases and J by 6 bases, with 20 bases left in between. This CDR3 comprises 15 residues. CDR3 protein: CASSLGGAGASEQYF. Written as DNA, the CDR3 is TGTGCCAGTAGTCTCGGCGGCGCGGGGGCCTCCGAGCAGTACTTC.

The chain employs TRBV14 and TRBJ2-5, with D possibly being TRBD2 (7 bases). The CDR3 has 16 amino acids. CDR1 and CDR2 from the germline V gene are SGHDN and FVKESK. V lost 4 bases to trimming and J lost 4 bases, with 19 bases between them. The CDR3 region is CASSPMRGQDRETQYF. The CDR3 nucleotides read TGTGCCAGCAGCCCGATGCGGGGGCAAGACCGAGAGACCCAGTACTTC.

As DNA, the CDR3 is TGTGCCAGCAGTAAATGGCTAGCGGGGATACGAGGAAGCCAAGAGACCCAGTACTTC. It codes for CASSKWLAGIRGSQETQYF. This chain links TRBV27 with TRBJ2-5; 9 nucleotides agree with TRBD2. V lost 5 bases and J lost 1; bases outside the gene matches: 17. Germline V gene lookup returns CDR1 MNHEY and CDR2 SMNVEV (reference sequence). This CDR3 is 19 amino acids long.

The chain carries TRBV5-6 and TRBJ2-7; D may be TRBD2 (5 bases). Germline CDR1 is SGHDT and CDR2 is YYEEEE. Trimming left V 4 bases short and J 2 bases short, with 13 bases between. This CDR3 is 14 amino acids long. The CDR3 DNA sequence: TGTGCCAGCAGCCTCCGGACTGGTACCTACGAGCAGTACTTC. It is translated as CASSLRTGTYEQYF. Based on the CDR3 plus reference TRBV5-6 and TRBJ2-7, the full variable domain is DAGVTQSPTHLIKTRGQQVTLRCSPKSGHDTVSWYQQALGQGPQFIFQYYEEEERQRGNFPDRFSGHQFPNYSSELNVNALLLGDSALYLCASSLRTGTYEQYFGPGTRLTVT.

V is TRBV11-3 and J is TRBJ1-1; no definite D call. CDR3 length: 14 amino acids. Between the trimmed V and J ends, which lost 1 base and 6 bases, there was a span of 12 bases. The germline V gene has CDR1 SGHNT and CDR2 YENEEA. The CDR3 DNA reads as TGTGCCAGCAGCTTAGGGCAGTATAGCTCTGAAGCTTTCTTT. It specifies CASSLGQYSSEAFF. The whole variable domain, filled in from reference TRBV11-3 and TRBJ1-1, reads EAGVVQSPRYKIIEKKQPVAFWCNPISGHNTLYWYLQNLGQGPELLIRYENEEAVDDSQLPKDRFSAERLKGVDSTLKIQPAELGDSAVYLCASSLGQYSSEAFFGQGTRLTVV.

The genes are TRBV19 and TRBJ2-2; D is undetermined. Looked up from germline, CDR1 is LNHDA and CDR2 is SQIVND (reference sequence). This CDR3 contains 14 residues. V was trimmed by 9 bases and J by 0 bases, leaving 11 bases between them. The CDR3 region is CASNLQTNTGELFF. As DNA, the CDR3 is TGTGCCAGCAACTTACAGACGAACACCGGGGAGCTGTTTTTT.

DNA for the CDR3: TGTGCCAGCAGTGATGGGGACAGAATAAGATTTGACACTGAAGCTTTCTTT. This codes for CASSDGDRIRFDTEAFF. This rearrangement joins TRBV6-4 to TRBJ1-1; 7 bases fit TRBD1. This CDR3 region has 17 residues. J gave up 3 bases and V 3 bases, and 13 bases lay outside the gene matches. Per germline, CDR1 MRHNA and CDR2 SNTAGT.

The CDR3 bases are TGCGCCAGCAGCCCGAGACAGGCCCTGAACACCGGGGAGCTGTTTTTT. Protein sequence: CASSPRQALNTGELFF. The chain is built from TRBV5-1 and TRBJ2-2; tentative D call: TRBD1 (6 bases). V was pared by 4 bases and J by 1 base, with 14 bases between. The CDR3 runs 16 residues. The germline V gene encodes CDR1 SGHRS and CDR2 YFSETQ.

The rearrangement joins TRBV7-9 to TRBJ1-2; D is ambiguous. The germline gives CDR1 SEHNR, CDR2 FQNEAQ (reference sequence). The CDR3 loop spans 16 amino acids. V was pared by 4 bases and J by 6 bases, with 21 bases between. The DNA of the CDR3 is TGTGCCAGCAGCTCCGCCCCACTAGAAGGGAGGGATGGCTACACCTTC. It translates to CASSSAPLEGRDGYTF.

The V call is TRBV19, the J call TRBJ2-7; 11 bases align to TRBD2. The CDR3 sequence is 16 residues long. After removal of 4 bases from V and 4 bases from J, the junction contained 9 bases not matched to a gene. Per germline, CDR1 LNHDA and CDR2 SQIVND (reference sequence). DNA of the CDR3: TGTGCCAGTAGTACCGCGCCGGGACTAGCGGAGTACGAGCAGTACTTC. This gives the protein CASSTAPGLAEYEQYF.

The chain employs TRBV4-3 and TRBJ1-1, with a weak D call TRBD1 (6 bases). This CDR3 is 15 amino acids long. The V end lost 1 base, the J end lost 2 bases, and 11 bases lay between the germline ends. Germline loops: CDR1 LGHNA, CDR2 YSLEER. CDR3 DNA sequence: TGCGCCAGCAGCCAAGTAGGACAGCCTAACACTGAAGCTTTCTTT. This codes for CASSQVGQPNTEAFF.

This clone appeared a single time. The genes are TRBV7-8 and TRBJ1-4, with TRBD1 identical over 7 bases. The ends lost 3 bases at V and 4 bases at J; junction bases unmatched: 2. Germline V lookup: CDR1 SGHVS, CDR2 FQNEAQ. The CDR3 spans 14 residues. CDR3 bases: TGTGCCAGCAGCTTGGGACAGAATAATGAAAAACTGTTTTTT. Translated, it gives CASSLGQNNEKLFF.

This clone has more than one count but fewer than ten. The sample holds other DNA sequences that translate to the same CDR3. This chain joins TRBV18 and TRBJ2-7, with D perhaps TRBD2 (5 bases). Germline loops: CDR1 KGHSH, CDR2 LQKENI. The CDR3 consists of 14 residues. V was cut by 2 bases and J by 3 bases, with 11 bases left in between. The CDR3 spells CASSPVSGYYEQYF. CDR3 DNA sequence: TGTGCCAGCTCACCAGTCTCGGGGTACTACGAGCAGTACTTC.